This T cell receptor (beta chain) was sequenced in a study of CD8 T cells in ankylosing spondylitis (dated by TCRdb to about 2017). For context, the study as a whole: The study set out to find disease-linked TCR variants by profiling T cell receptor beta repertoires in ankylosing spondylitis patients and healthy donors. In total, the full study cohort was made up of nearly 110 healthy donors and 25 to 30 ankylosing spondylitis patients. Peripheral blood was sampled, and synovial fluid was additionally collected from ankylosing spondylitis patients. Paper-wide results and their limitations: In peripheral blood, the disease-linked clones were found at relatively low frequencies and had a CD8+ phenotype. Significant enrichment of the disease-linked clones was reported in matched synovial fluid samples from ankylosing spondylitis patients. Some motif variants were previously reported in synovial fluid and blood of reactive arthritis patients, suggesting common disease-initiation mechanisms. A TCR beta motif of 7 or 8 highly homologous amino acid variants appeared characteristic of blood from ankylosing spondylitis patients.

TCRdb records Illumina HiSeq 2500 as the sequencer. Quantitative 5'-RACE with molecular barcodes was used to prepare TCR beta libraries. Per the authors' processing: A new computational method based on a probabilistic model of VDJ rearrangement was used to identify disease-linked TCR variants. In-frame beta chains were kept once TCRdb had trimmed the public reads at Q25 with fastp and called clones with MiXCR. All rows with the same CDR3 protein become a single entry with the most common DNA and genes. The V and J calls reflect TCRdb's pipeline rather than the authors' work. The sample yields about 140,000 distinct CDR3 sequences; approximately 7.3% were counted once. The biggest ten clones account for over 10% of the sample. Many counts were recorded for this clonotype. What antigen it recognizes has not been identified. Per-nucleotide qualities are absent, and no much larger clonotype sits a single base away.

V is reduced by 6 bases and J by 9 bases, leaving a spacing of 21 bases between them. CDR1 MDHEN and CDR2 SYDVKM were looked up in the germline V gene. The CDR3, cysteine through phenylalanine, is 15 amino acids long. Of all the DNA, just the CDR3 is kept, 45 bases in frame from base 1. The sequence came from a female donor with ankylosing spondylitis or in good health (not recorded which). In this chain, TRBV28 is recombined with TRBJ2-1; possibly the D gene is TRBD1, per 6 matching bases. The sequenced sample consisted of blood, either unsorted or a sorted T cell fraction (not recorded which). The CDR3 reads CASREQGFSTFEQFF. DNA sequence: TGTGCCAGCAGGGAACAGGGTTTTTCTACTTTTGAGCAGTTCTTC.